Given below is one T cell receptor beta chain in context. This clonotype appeared once. Its antigen is unknown. No per-base quality is available; no much larger clone lies one base away. Single-read evidence is weak. The source of the sample is a study of T-cell memory formation after mild COVID-19 (dated by TCRdb to the early 2020s). With respect to the entire study: Most TCR sequence clusters were specific to one of the two donors. T-cell clones expanding and contracting after mild COVID-19 in two donors were tracked by longitudinal TCRalpha and TCRbeta repertoire sequencing. Two young, previously healthy adult volunteers, one female and one male, were included in the cohort. What the research found in general, with its limitations: Some responding clones were found in pre-infection memory, which suggests that pre-existing cross-reactive memory T cells took part in the SARS-CoV-2 response. The second-wave clones that peaked on day 37 were not confirmed to be SARS-CoV-2 specific. Clones contracting from day 15 to 85 had balanced CD4/CD8 phenotypes, while a second wave expanding from day 15 to 37 was biased towards CD4+. Only a couple of mild cases were covered by the study, and larger cohorts that include severe cases with pre-infection samples were considered necessary. Contracting CD4+ clones were located mainly in the CM and EM memory subsets, whereas CD8+ clones were found to be enriched in EMRA.

The instrument given in TCRdb is Illumina NovaSeq 6000. Using 5'RACE with constant-segment primers, TCRalpha and TCRbeta cDNA libraries were constructed, with sample barcodes and unique molecular identifiers added in the process. RNA was extracted from every sample with Trizol reagent. Library amplification was performed in two PCR steps, and a second sample barcode and Illumina TruSeq adapters were introduced in the second step. Sequencing of libraries was performed on an Illumina NovaSeq with 2 x 150 bp paired-end reads. For the original study's pipeline: With migec v1.2.7, reads were demultiplexed and then collapsed into UMI-guided consensus sequences. With mixcr v2.1.11, UMI consensuses were aligned to TRA and TRB V and J templates and assembled into clonotypes. Clonotypes were classified as expanded or contracted when called significant by both edgeR and NoisET, with noise models trained on biological replicates. edgeR calls used a false discovery rate-adjusted p below 0.01 and a log2 fold-change threshold of 1. As an exploratory analysis of dynamics, max-normalized trajectories of the 1000 most abundant clonotypes were examined by PCA with hierarchical clustering. Each responding clone was given a CD4 or CD8 phenotype based on the CD4+ and CD8+ repertoires, which had been sequenced separately. Using fastp trimming at Q25 and MiXCR clonotype assembly, TCRdb reanalyzed the public sequencing data and kept in-frame beta chains. Merged by CDR3 protein, the rows form single entries marked with the most common genes and DNA. TCRdb assigned the V and J calls; the authors' analysis was not used. This sample is represented by 540,000 or so distinct CDR3 sequences; just over 20% of them were singletons. The ten top clones hold approximately 12% of the sample.

The germline V gene provides CDR1 SQVTM and CDR2 ANQGSEA. V is shortened by 6 bases, J by 7 bases, and the region joining them spans 24 bases. From the cysteine through the phenylalanine, the CDR3 covers 16 amino acids. CDR3 DNA only is kept here, 48 bases in frame from base 1. Ficoll-Paque density gradient centrifugation was the method used to isolate PBMCs. The chain is encoded by TRBV29-1 joined to TRBJ1-4; a tentative D call is TRBD1 (6 bases match). The TCR comes from an adult woman who had mild COVID-19 (a few samples of this study predate the infection). The sample titles of this study are shuffled in the database, so cell type and time point are left out; the donor was told from shared clones. The sample was PBMCs or a T cell subset sorted from them (not recorded which). The CDR3 reads CSVSALYRDHREKLFF. The DNA sequence reads TGCAGCGTCTCAGCCTTATACAGGGATCATCGTGAAAAACTGTTTTTT.